Listed below are T cell receptor beta chains from one sample, sequenced in a study of T cells in Graves' hyperthyroidism and ophthalmopathy. One entry per CDR3 protein, called by TCRdb with MiXCR from the multiplex PCR reads. The sample lists approximately 32,000 distinct CDR3 sequences, 49% occurring once. Sequencing was carried out using blood. The receptor source for this set is a woman aged 45-59 years with Graves' hyperthyroidism that later progressed to Graves' ophthalmopathy. Each CDR3 is given with its conserved first and last residue. The D gene is left open where the match is weak. Size is stated for part of the rows, as once, few or many counts, or as a class when the clone is expanded.

j_call d_call clone_size v_call cdr3_aa cdr3_nt
TRBJ1-4 TRBD1 many TRBV28 CASSPRTGTGANEKLFF TGTGCCAGCAGTCCTAGGACCGGGACAGGGGCTAATGAAAAACTGTTTTTT
TRBJ2-7 TRBD1 many TRBV27 CASSRTGTYEQYF TGTGCCAGCTCGCGGACAGGCACCTACGAGCAGTACTTC
TRBJ1-4 TRBD1 - TRBV20-1 CSAETGTEGGSEKLFF TGCAGTGCTGAAACCGGGACAGAGGGCGGTTCTGAAAAACTGTTTTTT
TRBJ2-7 TRBD2 - TRBV7-9 CASSLAGGSTYEQYF TGTGCCAGCAGCTTAGCGGGAGGGTCGACCTACGAGCAGTACTTC
TRBJ1-1 - many TRBV25-1 CASQHRENTEAFF TGTGCCAGCCAACACAGGGAGAACACTGAAGCTTTCTTT
TRBJ2-2 TRBD2 many TRBV24-1 CATSDLTGGNTGELFF TGTGCCACCAGTGATTTGACGGGGGGGAACACCGGGGAGCTGTTTTTT
TRBJ2-7 - - TRBV6-6 CASSYAESYEQYF TGTGCCAGCAGTTATGCAGAATCCTACGAGCAGTACTTC
TRBJ1-6 TRBD1 many TRBV5-1 CASSESTGGSYNSPLHF TGCGCCAGCAGCGAATCCACAGGGGGCTCCTATAATTCACCCCTCCACTTT
TRBJ1-5 TRBD1 - TRBV5-1 CASSRRGQGNQPQHF TGCGCCAGCAGCAGACGAGGACAGGGCAATCAGCCCCAGCATTTT
TRBJ2-7 TRBD1 few TRBV24-1 CATSDAAGTAEQYF TGTGCCACCAGTGATGCGGCCGGGACAGCCGAGCAGTACTTC
TRBJ2-1 - many TRBV11-3 CASSNFLRGVAYNEQFF TGTGCCAGCAGCAACTTTTTACGCGGGGTAGCCTACAATGAGCAGTTCTTC
TRBJ2-7 - - TRBV5-6 CANSFLDRDYEQHF TGTGCCAACAGCTTCCTGGACAGGGACTACGAGCAGCACTTC
TRBJ1-5 - - TRBV20-1 CSASQNRGGNQPHHF TGCAGTGCTAGTCAAAATAGGGGAGGTAATCAGCCCCATCATTTT
TRBJ1-1 TRBD1 - TRBV7-8 CASSFPGGDTEAFF TGTGCCAGCAGCTTCCCAGGGGGGGACACTGAAGCTTTCTTT
TRBJ2-3 - many TRBV5-1 CASSLVGQTMPDTQYF TGCGCCAGCAGCTTGGTGGGGCAAACTATGCCAGATACGCAGTATTTT
TRBJ1-1 - many TRBV19 CASSILGGGGLKAFF TGTGCCAGTAGTATACTCGGGGGCGGTGGACTTAAAGCTTTCTTT
TRBJ2-3 TRBD2 - TRBV20-1 CSASPGVSGSTDTQYF TGCAGTGCTAGCCCCGGGGTTAGCGGGAGCACAGATACGCAGTATTTT
TRBJ1-5 TRBD1 - TRBV20-1 CSARGTGYSNQPQHF TGCAGTGCCCGGGGGACAGGATATAGCAATCAGCCCCAGCATTTT
TRBJ2-2 - - TRBV20-1 CSVTQGVEQFFGELFF -
TRBJ1-2 - - TRBV18 CASSQGVSYGYTF TGTGCCAGCTCACAAGGAGTCTCCTATGGCTACACCTTC
TRBJ2-3 TRBD1 many TRBV11-3 CASSLDQGGTGSTDTQYF TGTGCCAGCAGCTTAGATCAAGGGGGGACAGGGAGCACAGATACGCAGTATTTT
TRBJ1-2 - - TRBV7-8 CASSLAILGGYTF TGTGCCAGCAGCTTGGCCATCCTCGGCGGCTACACCTTC
TRBJ1-6 TRBD1 many TRBV19 CASSTGTGGIGSPLHF TGTGCCAGTAGTACCGGGACAGGGGGTATCGGTTCACCCCTCCACTTT
TRBJ1-1 - many TRBV19 CASTEGRGRTEAFF TGTGCCAGTACCGAAGGTAGGGGTCGCACTGAAGCTTTCTTT
TRBJ1-2 - medium-sized TRBV20-1 CSASNRVSGYTF TGCAGTGCTAGTAACAGGGTCTCGGGCTACACCTTC
TRBJ2-5 TRBD1 - TRBV7-9 CASSEQGAGETQYF TGTGCCAGCAGCGAACAGGGGGCGGGCGAGACCCAGTACTTC
TRBJ2-1 - medium-sized TRBV10-1 CASNPDGPSEQFF TGCGCCAGCAATCCGGACGGCCCCAGTGAGCAGTTCTTC
TRBJ2-7 TRBD2 few TRBV28 CASSLSPRTSGRTDYEQYF TGTGCCAGCAGTTTATCGCCCAGGACTAGCGGGAGGACTGACTACGAGCAGTACTTC
TRBJ1-3 TRBD1 many TRBV4-2 CASSHRQGSGNTIYF TGTGCCAGCAGCCACCGACAGGGGTCCGGAAACACCATATATTTT
TRBJ2-7 - - TRBV29-1 CSVEEAGEQYF TGCAGCGTTGAAGAGGCGGGCGAGCAGTACTTC
TRBJ1-2 TRBD1 - TRBV7-2 CASSQGVGQGAFYYGYTF TGTGCCAGCAGCCAAGGTGTCGGACAGGGGGCCTTCTACTATGGCTACACCTTC
TRBJ1-5 - many TRBV27 CASRRQGSNQPQHF TGTGCCAGCAGAAGGCAGGGTAGCAATCAGCCCCAGCATTTT
TRBJ2-3 TRBD2 once TRBV20-1 CSASPGVSGSVDTQYF TGCAGTGCTAGCCCCGGGGTTAGCGGGAGTGTAGATACGCAGTATTTT